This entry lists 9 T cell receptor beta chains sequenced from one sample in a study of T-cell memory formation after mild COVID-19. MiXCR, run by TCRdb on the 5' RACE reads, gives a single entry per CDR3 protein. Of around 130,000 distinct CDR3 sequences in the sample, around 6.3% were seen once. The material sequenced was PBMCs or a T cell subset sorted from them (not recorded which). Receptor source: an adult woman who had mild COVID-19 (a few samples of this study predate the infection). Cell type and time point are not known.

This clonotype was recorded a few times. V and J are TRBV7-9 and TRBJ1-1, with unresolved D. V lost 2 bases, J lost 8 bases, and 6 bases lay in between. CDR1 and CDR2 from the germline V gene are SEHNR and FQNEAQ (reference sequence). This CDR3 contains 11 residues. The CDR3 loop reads CASSLNAEAFF. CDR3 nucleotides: TGTGCCAGCAGCTTAAACGCCGAAGCTTTCTTT.

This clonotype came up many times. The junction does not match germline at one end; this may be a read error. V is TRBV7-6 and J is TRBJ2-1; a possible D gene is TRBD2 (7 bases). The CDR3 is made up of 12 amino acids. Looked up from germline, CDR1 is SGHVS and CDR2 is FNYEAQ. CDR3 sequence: CASSLARGGRVF. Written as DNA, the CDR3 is TGTGCCAGCAGCTTAGCGAGGGGGGGCAGGGTCTTC.

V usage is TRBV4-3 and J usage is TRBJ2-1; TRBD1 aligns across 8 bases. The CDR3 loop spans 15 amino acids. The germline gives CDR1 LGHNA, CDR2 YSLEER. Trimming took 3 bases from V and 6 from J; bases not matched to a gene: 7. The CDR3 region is CASSHMDRDSNEQFF. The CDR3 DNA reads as TGCGCCAGCAGCCACATGGACAGGGACTCCAATGAGCAGTTCTTC.

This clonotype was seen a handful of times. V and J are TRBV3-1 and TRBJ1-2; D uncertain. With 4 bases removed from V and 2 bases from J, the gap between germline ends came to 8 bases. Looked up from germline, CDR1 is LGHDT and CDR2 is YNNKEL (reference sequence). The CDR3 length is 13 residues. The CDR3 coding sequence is TGTGCCAGCAGCCCGAGTATCAACTATGGCTACACCTTC. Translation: CASSPSINYGYTF.

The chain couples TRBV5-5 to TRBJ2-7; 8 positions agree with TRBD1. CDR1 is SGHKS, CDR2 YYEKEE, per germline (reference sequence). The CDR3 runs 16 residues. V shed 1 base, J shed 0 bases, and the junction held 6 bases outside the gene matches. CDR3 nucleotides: TGTGCCAGCAGCTTGATCGGGACAGGCCTCTCCTACGAGCAGTACTTC. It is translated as CASSLIGTGLSYEQYF.

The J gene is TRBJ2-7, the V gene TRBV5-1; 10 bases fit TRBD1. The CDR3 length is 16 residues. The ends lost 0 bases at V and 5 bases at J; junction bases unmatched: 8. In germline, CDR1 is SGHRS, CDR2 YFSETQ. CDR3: CASSLVGTGVSDEQYF. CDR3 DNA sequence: TGCGCCAGCAGCTTGGTAGGGACAGGGGTTAGCGACGAGCAGTACTTC.

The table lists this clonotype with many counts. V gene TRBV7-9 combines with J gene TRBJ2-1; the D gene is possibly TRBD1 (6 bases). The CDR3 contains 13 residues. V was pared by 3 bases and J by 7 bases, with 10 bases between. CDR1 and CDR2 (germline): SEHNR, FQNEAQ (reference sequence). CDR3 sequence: CASSLGQGNEQFF. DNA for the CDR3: TGTGCCAGCAGCTTGGGGCAGGGGAATGAGCAGTTCTTC.

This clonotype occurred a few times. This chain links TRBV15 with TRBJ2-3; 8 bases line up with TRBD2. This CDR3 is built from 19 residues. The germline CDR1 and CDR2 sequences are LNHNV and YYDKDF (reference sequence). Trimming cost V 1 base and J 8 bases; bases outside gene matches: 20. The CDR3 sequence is CATSRGLPGGSAVSGTQYF. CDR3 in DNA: TGTGCCACCAGCAGAGGGTTGCCGGGAGGGTCGGCCGTGTCTGGTACGCAGTATTTT.

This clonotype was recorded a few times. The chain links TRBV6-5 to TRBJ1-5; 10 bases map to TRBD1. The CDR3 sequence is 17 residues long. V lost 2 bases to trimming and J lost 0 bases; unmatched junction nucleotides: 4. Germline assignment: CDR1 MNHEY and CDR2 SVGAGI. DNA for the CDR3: TGTGCCAGCAGTTACCCCGGGACAGGGGTTAGCAATCAGCCCCAGCATTTT. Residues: CASSYPGTGVSNQPQHF.